The rows below give T cell receptor beta chains drawn from one sample of a study of early T cells in non-severe SARS-CoV-2 infection. MiXCR was run by TCRdb on the 5' RACE reads, yielding one entry per CDR3 protein. The data contain approximately 50,000 distinct CDR3 sequences, 7% to 9% of them seen just once; the ten biggest clones take up 5.8%. The sample comprised whole blood. The receptors were gathered from an adult who was a healthcare worker with PCR-confirmed SARS-CoV-2 infection or an uninfected control (not recorded which). The conserved cysteine and the conserved F or W are not part of the CDR3 here. Clone size is shown for a subset of rows, as once, few, many or a class of expanded clone.

abundance,v_gene,j_gene,CDR3aa
many,TRBV12-3/TRBV12-4,TRBJ2-7,ASSSWDRAYEQY
many,TRBV28,TRBJ2-7,ASSLGRSYEQY
many,TRBV15,TRBJ1-1,ATSRQRNTEAF
many,TRBV15,TRBJ1-5,ATSRDGTGGQPQH
-,TRBV6-6,TRBJ2-2,ASSYGGTGDTGELF
many,TRBV28,TRBJ1-5,ASRPRTGGAQPQH
-,TRBV7-8,TRBJ2-7,ASSLVPSGVAYEQY
-,TRBV29-1,TRBJ2-5,SVEGQGIVGETQY
few,TRBV3-1,TRBJ1-5,ASSRGQGNQPQH
few,TRBV5-1,TRBJ2-3,ASSLAPDIPVADTQY
many,TRBV7-9,TRBJ2-3,ASSLRLAGDTQY
-,TRBV7-6,TRBJ1-1,ASSRGQRGTEAF
many,TRBV5-1,TRBJ1-3,ASSLTASGNTIY
many,TRBV15,TRBJ1-2,ATSRDRDSQNYGYT
many,TRBV20-1,TRBJ2-2,SAVGLPRSTGELF
-,TRBV20-1,TRBJ1-5,SARESGGYNQPQH
few,TRBV24-1,TRBJ2-3,ATSGSGGARDTQY
few,TRBV6-1,TRBJ2-1,VSSEDPALSYNEQF
-,TRBV5-6,TRBJ1-1,ASSLSSGLEAF
many,TRBV20-1,TRBJ1-5,SAPDGAGPHQPQH
many,TRBV29-1,TRBJ1-1,SVDRGGTEAF
many,TRBV20-1,TRBJ1-1,SAIQGLRSPNTEAF
many,TRBV11-2,TRBJ2-1,ASGLRRDEQF
many,TRBV7-8,TRBJ1-4,ASSNQAGINEKLF
many,TRBV2,TRBJ2-1,ASSGSGGSNEQF
many,TRBV28,TRBJ1-5,ASSLWEGQPQH
many,TRBV14,TRBJ2-2,ASSQLAGELF
many,TRBV19,TRBJ2-6,ASTSQASYSGANVLT
many,TRBV28,TRBJ2-1,ASSSPPGTSYNEQF
many,TRBV30,TRBJ1-5,AGGQGIGNQPQH
many,TRBV11-2,TRBJ1-4,ASSSRLRGANEKLF
few,TRBV19,TRBJ2-1,ASSKRWTDTYNEQF
-,TRBV14,TRBJ2-1,ASSPSRTSGNEQF
-,TRBV30,TRBJ1-2,AWRPRGSLYGYT
many,TRBV28,TRBJ2-1,ASSFLSGGNNEQF
many,TRBV4-3,TRBJ2-3,ASSQDRQTSTDTQY
-,TRBV11-2,TRBJ1-1,ASSSGGSTEAF
many,TRBV10-3,TRBJ1-3,AIREGGENTIY
many,TRBV30,TRBJ1-1,AWSRQGSSTEAF
many,TRBV6-2/TRBV6-3,TRBJ2-3,ASSSPTTGRDTDTQY
many,TRBV20-1,TRBJ1-2,SARAYRANYGYT
many,TRBV28,TRBJ1-6,ASRKPGNSPLH
-,TRBV27,TRBJ2-6,ASSARQGYGANVLT
many,TRBV4-1,TRBJ1-2,ASSHPAGQTNYGYT
many,TRBV20-1,TRBJ2-3,SARDRHSDRPNTDTQY
-,TRBV5-6,TRBJ1-1,TSSFDRANTEAF
many,TRBV5-1,TRBJ1-3,ASRSRSGNTIY
many,TRBV27,TRBJ1-1,ASSQLTPETRTEAF
few,TRBV12-3/TRBV12-4,TRBJ1-2,ASRSTGLRGYT
-,TRBV19,TRBJ2-7,ASSTTGQGDYEQY
-,TRBV3-1,TRBJ2-5,ASSQTGTGREETQY
few,TRBV7-9,TRBJ1-5,ASSSLNINQPQH
many,TRBV18,TRBJ2-3,ASSPQSTDTQY
many,TRBV3-1,TRBJ2-3,ASSYGTPGDTQY
-,TRBV23-1,TRBJ2-4,ASKFTGVKNIQY
few,TRBV6-6,TRBJ2-1,ASSYRGQDSGNEQF